The TCR beta chain described here comes from a study of cytomegalovirus exposure and HLA in healthy donors. Findings of the study overall: Earlier analysis yielded a pattern in which most TCR beta V segments were productive about 90% or about 30% of the time. Solely CMV serostatus was available to characterize immune exposure. With later analysis, a missense DCLRE1C variant became linked to TCR beta V- and J-gene trimming.

This clone was picked up one time. Its specificity is not known. In the PCR, 60 Vbeta and 13 Jbeta primers were used. The assay was immunoSEQ multiplex PCR, and TCRdb's table has in-frame clones only and misses some. This sample yields more than 95,000 clones, of which about 80% are seen a single time; approximately 1.7% belongs to the top ten. Germline V gene sequence: CDR1 SQVTM, CDR2 ANQGSEA. There are 12 residues in the CDR3. The clonotype was recovered from a woman aged 40 to 50 in good health and CMV-seronegative. The gene calls are TRBV29-1 and TRBJ2-3; D might be TRBD2 (5 bases). Sequencing input: PBMCs. The CDR3 nucleotides are TGCAGTGCCTGGATACGGGGAGATACGCAGTATTTT. It encodes CSAWIRGDTQYF.